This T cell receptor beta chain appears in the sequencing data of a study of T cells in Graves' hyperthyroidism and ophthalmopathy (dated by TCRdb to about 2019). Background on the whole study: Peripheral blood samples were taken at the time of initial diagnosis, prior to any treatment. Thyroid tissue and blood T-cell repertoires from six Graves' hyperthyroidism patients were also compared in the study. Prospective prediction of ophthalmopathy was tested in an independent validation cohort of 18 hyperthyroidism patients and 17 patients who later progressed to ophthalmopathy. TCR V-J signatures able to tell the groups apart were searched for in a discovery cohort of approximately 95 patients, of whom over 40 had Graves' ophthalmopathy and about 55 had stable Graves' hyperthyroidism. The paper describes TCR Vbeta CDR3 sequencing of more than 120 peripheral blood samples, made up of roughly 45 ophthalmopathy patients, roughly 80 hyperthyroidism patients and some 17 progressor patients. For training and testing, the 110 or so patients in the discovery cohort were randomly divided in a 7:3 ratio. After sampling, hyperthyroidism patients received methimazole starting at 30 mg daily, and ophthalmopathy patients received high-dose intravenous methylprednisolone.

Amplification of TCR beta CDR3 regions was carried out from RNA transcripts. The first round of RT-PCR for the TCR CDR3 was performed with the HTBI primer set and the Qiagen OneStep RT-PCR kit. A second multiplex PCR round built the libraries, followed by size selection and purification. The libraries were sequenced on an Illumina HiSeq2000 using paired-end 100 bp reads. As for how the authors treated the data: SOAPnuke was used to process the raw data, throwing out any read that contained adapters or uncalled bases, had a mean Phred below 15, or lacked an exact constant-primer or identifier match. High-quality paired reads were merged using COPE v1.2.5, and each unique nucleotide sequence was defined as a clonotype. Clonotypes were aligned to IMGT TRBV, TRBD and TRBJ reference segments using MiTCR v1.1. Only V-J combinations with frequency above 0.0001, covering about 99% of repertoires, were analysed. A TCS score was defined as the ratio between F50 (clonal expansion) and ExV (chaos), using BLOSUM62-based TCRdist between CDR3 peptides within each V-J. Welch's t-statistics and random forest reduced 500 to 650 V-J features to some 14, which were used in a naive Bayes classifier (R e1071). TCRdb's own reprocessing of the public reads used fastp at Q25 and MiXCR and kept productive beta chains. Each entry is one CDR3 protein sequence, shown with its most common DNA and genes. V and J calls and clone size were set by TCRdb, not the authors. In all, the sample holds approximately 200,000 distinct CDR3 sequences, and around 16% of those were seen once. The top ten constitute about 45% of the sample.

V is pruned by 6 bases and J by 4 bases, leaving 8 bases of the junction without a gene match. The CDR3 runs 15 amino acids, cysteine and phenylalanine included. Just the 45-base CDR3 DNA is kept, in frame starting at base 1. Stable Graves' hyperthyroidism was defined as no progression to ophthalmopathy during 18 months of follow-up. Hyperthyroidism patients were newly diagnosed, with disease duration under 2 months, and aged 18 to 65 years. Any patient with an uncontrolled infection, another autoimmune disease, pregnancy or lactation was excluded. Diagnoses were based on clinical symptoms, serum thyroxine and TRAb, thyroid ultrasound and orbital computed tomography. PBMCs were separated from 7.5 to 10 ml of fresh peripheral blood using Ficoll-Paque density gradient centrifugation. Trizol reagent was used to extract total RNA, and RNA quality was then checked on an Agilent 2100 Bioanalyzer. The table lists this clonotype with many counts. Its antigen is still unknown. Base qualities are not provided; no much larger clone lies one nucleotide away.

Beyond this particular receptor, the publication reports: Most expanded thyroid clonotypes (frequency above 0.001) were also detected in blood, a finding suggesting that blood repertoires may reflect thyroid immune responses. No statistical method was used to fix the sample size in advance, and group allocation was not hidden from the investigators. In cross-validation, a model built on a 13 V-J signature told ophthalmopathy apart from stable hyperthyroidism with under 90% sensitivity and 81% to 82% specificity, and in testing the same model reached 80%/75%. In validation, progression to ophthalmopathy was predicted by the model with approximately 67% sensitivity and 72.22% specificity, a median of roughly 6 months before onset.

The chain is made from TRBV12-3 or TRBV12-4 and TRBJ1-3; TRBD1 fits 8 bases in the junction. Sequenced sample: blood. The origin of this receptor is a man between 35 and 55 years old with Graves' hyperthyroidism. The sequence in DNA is TGTGCCAGCAGATCGGACAGGGCGGAGGGAAACACCATATATTTT. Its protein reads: CASRSDRAEGNTIYF.